The rows below give T cell receptor beta chains drawn from one sample of a study of tumor-infiltrating lymphocytes in localized non-small cell lung cancer. Sequencing was performed with immunoSEQ multiplex PCR; in TCRdb, only in-frame clones are kept and a portion is missing. The data contain roughly 25,000 clones, roughly 69% of them singletons. The sequenced sample was lung tumor tissue. The receptors stem from a human donor with non-small cell lung cancer. The CDR3 runs from the conserved cysteine through the conserved F or W. D genes are given only for firm matches. The size of a clone is reported for some rows only, either as once, few or many, or as a class for expanded clones.

j_call,clone_size,d_call,v_call,cdr3_nt,cdr3_aa
TRBJ1-1,.,.,TRBV7-8,TGTGCCAGCAGCTCAATTAATGCTGGCACTGAAGCTTTCTTT,CASSSINAGTEAFF
TRBJ2-4,.,.,TRBV30,TGTGCCTGGAGTGTATTGGAGTCAGGGTCGCGGAACATTCAGTACTTC,CAWSVLESGSRNIQYF
TRBJ2-1,.,.,TRBV2,TGTGCCAGCACGGCGGTCCTCTCCTACAATGAGCAGTTCTTC,CASTAVLSYNEQFF
TRBJ1-2,.,TRBD1,TRBV5-4,TGTGCCAGCAGCTTGGGACAGGGGAGGGGAGGCTACACCTTC,CASSLGQGRGGYTF
TRBJ2-5,.,.,TRBV7-6,TGTGCCAGCAGCCCCCTGATAGTCGGGACTCAAGAGACCCAGTACTTC,CASSPLIVGTQETQYF
TRBJ1-3,few,TRBD1,TRBV5-1,TGCGCCAGCAGTTTGACCGGGACAGGGTTTGGAAACACCATATATTTT,CASSLTGTGFGNTIYF
TRBJ2-2,.,.,TRBV9,TGTGCCAGCAGCGTAGTGGCACTTACCGGGGAGCTGTTTTTT,CASSVVALTGELFF
TRBJ2-7,.,.,TRBV29-1,TGCAGCGTTGAAGAGGCAGATCCCTACGAGCAGTACTTC,CSVEEADPYEQYF
TRBJ2-7,.,.,TRBV6-5,TGTGCCAGCCACAGTTCTGGCGAGCAGTACTTC,CASHSSGEQYF
TRBJ2-1,once,TRBD2,TRBV18,TGTGCCAGCTCACCACCGACTAGCGGGAGTAAGGCCGATGAGCAGTTCTTC,CASSPPTSGSKADEQFF
TRBJ1-2,once,.,TRBV6-6,TGTGCCAGCACCCTAACACTGAACTATGGCTACACCTTC,CASTLTLNYGYTF
TRBJ2-3,.,TRBD1,TRBV6-6,TGTGCCAGCTTCTGGACAGGGGGAGGAGGTAACCAGTATTTT,CASFWTGGGGNQYF
TRBJ1-6,.,TRBD1,TRBV6-5,TGTGCCAGCAGTAGACAGGGACTTCAGGATTCACCCCTCCACTTT,CASSRQGLQDSPLHF
TRBJ1-6,.,.,TRBV10-3,TGTGCCACCGCCGGAGGGTCCTCCGGTAATTCACCCCTCCACTTT,CATAGGSSGNSPLHF
TRBJ2-2,medium-sized,.,TRBV19,TGTGCCAGTAGCGCAGGGACGGCTAACACCGGGGAGCTGTTTTTT,CASSAGTANTGELFF
TRBJ2-1,.,TRBD2,TRBV9,TGTGCCAGCAGCAAGGCTAGCGGGGCTAACAATGAGCAGTTCTTC,CASSKASGANNEQFF
TRBJ2-3,few,TRBD1,TRBV12-5,TGTGCTAGTGGTTTGGTAATATGGGTCCAGGGGGAAGGGACAGATACGCAGTATTTT,CASGLVIWVQGEGTDTQYF
TRBJ2-1,.,TRBD2,TRBV2,TGTGCCAGTAATGAAGCGGGAGGGCCGAGGAATGAGCAGTTCTTC,CASNEAGGPRNEQFF
TRBJ1-1,few,.,TRBV30,TGTGCCTGGAGTAGGATGAACACTGAAGCTTTCTTT,CAWSRMNTEAFF
TRBJ2-7,.,TRBD1,TRBV5-1,TGCGCCAGCTCCGGGACAGGGGCTTCCTACGAGCAGTACTTC,CASSGTGASYEQYF
TRBJ2-3,.,TRBD1,TRBV29-1,TGCAGCGTTGAGGACAGGGCATCAGATACGCAGTATTTT,CSVEDRASDTQYF
TRBJ2-2,.,TRBD2,TRBV7-2,TGTGCCAGCAGCCCCAGGACTAGCTTTGCCGGGGAGCTGTTTTTT,CASSPRTSFAGELFF
TRBJ2-5,.,.,TRBV15,TGTGCCACCAGCAGAGGGCTGACGCAAGAGACCCAGTACTTC,CATSRGLTQETQYF
TRBJ2-2,.,.,TRBV7-2,TGTGCCAGCAGCTTAGCGCAGCCGGGCGCCGGGGAGCTGTTTTTT,CASSLAQPGAGELFF
TRBJ2-2,.,TRBD2,TRBV11-3,TGTGCCAGCAGCTGTTCCGGAATGGGTAGCGGGACGTGCACCGGGGAGCTGTTTTTT,CASSCSGMGSGTCTGELFF
TRBJ2-4,.,TRBD1,TRBV5-4,TGTGCCAGCAGCCAGAAACTAGGTCAGGGCAGGGGGCAATACATTCAGTACTTC,CASSQKLGQGRGQYIQYF
TRBJ2-1,once,TRBD2,TRBV19,TGTGCCAGTAGTATAGAGGCTAGCGGGAGCTCCTACAATGAGCAGTTCTTC,CASSIEASGSSYNEQFF
TRBJ1-4,.,.,TRBV2,TGTGCCAGCAAGATTACACTTAATGAAAAACTGTTTTTT,CASKITLNEKLFF
TRBJ1-1,.,.,TRBV5-5,TGTGCCAGCAGCTTTCAGAGAAACACTGAAGCTTTCTTT,CASSFQRNTEAFF
TRBJ1-1,once,.,TRBV9,TGTGCCAGCAGCCCGGACTCCTTCACTGAAGCTTTCTTT,CASSPDSFTEAFF
TRBJ1-4,.,.,TRBV20-1,TGCAGTGCTCCCGGACAGTCTAAACTGTTTTTT,CSAPGQSKLFF
TRBJ1-5,.,.,TRBV29-1,TGCAGCGTGCAGGATAATAGCAATCAGCCCCAGCATTTT,CSVQDNSNQPQHF
TRBJ1-1,.,.,TRBV7-8,TGTGCCAGCAGCCTAGCGAGGGGCGGGGGGACTGAAGCTTTCTTT,CASSLARGGGTEAFF
TRBJ2-1,.,.,TRBV7-2,TGTGCCAGCAGCTTATTGGGGCGCAGCAAACAACGGAGTGAGCAGTTCTTC,CASSLLGRSKQRSEQFF
TRBJ1-5,.,TRBD1,TRBV7-9,TGTGCCAGCAGCTTAGGGGGACAGAATTATCAGCCCCAGCATTTT,CASSLGGQNYQPQHF
TRBJ2-1,.,TRBD2,TRBV18,TGTGCCAGCTCACCGCTGTCGAGCGGGAGATCCTACAATGAGCAGTTCTTC,CASSPLSSGRSYNEQFF
TRBJ1-2,.,TRBD1,TRBV28,TGTGCCAGCAGCCTGACAGGGGTGAACTATGGCTACACCTTC,CASSLTGVNYGYTF
TRBJ2-5,.,.,TRBV30,TGTGCCTGGAGTGTGGGCGGACCCCAAGAGACCCAGTACTTC,CAWSVGGPQETQYF